A single TCR beta chain is shown here with its context. This sample is drawn from a study of shared clonotypes between healthy human individuals. Clones were sequenced by immunoSEQ multiplex PCR, and TCRdb holds only the in-frame ones, with some missing. The data contain roughly 2,500,000 clones, approximately 93% of them singletons. The CDR3 is 11 amino acids. V was shortened by 1 base and J by 9 bases, with 7 bases between the two germline ends. Germline CDR1 DFQATT, CDR2 SNEGSKA (reference sequence). The sequence came from a man younger than 30 in good health. Some clones in this sample may be carry-over from other donors' samples. The V gene is TRBV20-1, the J gene TRBJ2-1, with D uncertain. Sequencing input: naive CD4+ T cells from PBMCs. Described subset: CD45RA+ positively selected. In DNA form, the CDR3 reads TGCAGTGCTAGAGGGTTGGTTGAGCAGTTCTTC. Its translation: CSARGLVEQFF.